Each of the 27 T cell receptor beta chains below was sequenced from the same sample in a study of glioma-infiltrating T cells after dendritic cell vaccination (dated by TCRdb to about 2016). This specimen's time point label, interpreted: after dendritic cell vaccination, including at tumor progression/relapse. Receptor amplification or capture employed the immunoSEQ multiplex PCR assay. Imported from immuneACCESS, the table was reduced by TCRdb to in-frame sequences with V and J called. These copies leave out some clones; in studies compared against another copy, an unresolved V gene accounts for under half, and the cause of the remainder is not known. For this sample the table gives approximately 91,000 clones, of which roughly four fifths were detected only once. The ten most abundant clones make up roughly 2.1% of the sample. The sample consisted of blood, taken after dendritic cell vaccination. These receptor sequences come from a human donor with glioblastoma.

V gene TRBV6-4 combines with J gene TRBJ2-2, with TRBD2 matching 12 bases. V was clipped by 1 base and J by 5 bases; unmatched bases: 5. The CDR3 has 17 amino acids. The germline gives CDR1 MRHNA, CDR2 SNTAGT. CDR3 nucleotides: TGTGCCAGCAGTGACTTGTGGGGGACTAGCGGGACCGGGGAGCTGTTTTTT. This codes for CASSDLWGTSGTGELFF.

The V gene is TRBV19, the J gene TRBJ2-1, with 13 positions matching TRBD2. Germline CDR1 is LNHDA and CDR2 is SQIVND (reference sequence). This CDR3 contains 17 residues. The junction had 4 bases not matched to a gene; V was cut back by 0 bases and J by 5 bases. As DNA, the CDR3 is TGTGCCAGTAGTATAGATTCGGGACTAGCGGGGAACAATGAGCAGTTCTTC. Translated: CASSIDSGLAGNNEQFF. Full variable domain (rest looked up from reference TRBV19 and TRBJ2-1): DGGITQSPKYLFRKEGQNVTLSCEQNLNHDAMYWYRQDPGQGLRLIYYSQIVNDFQKGDIAEGYSVSREKKESFPLTVTSAQKNPTAFYLCASSIDSGLAGNNEQFFGPGTRLTVL.

V and J are TRBV28 and TRBJ2-7; a possible D gene is TRBD1 (6 bases). The germline V gene encodes CDR1 MDHEN and CDR2 SYDVKM. This CDR3 region has 14 residues. Trimming shortened V by 6 bases and J by 3 bases, and 15 bases separated the two germline ends. CDR3: CASSPPGDYYEQYF. CDR3 bases: TGTGCCAGCAGCCCCCCAGGGGATTACTACGAGCAGTACTTC.

This clone was picked up one time. The chain employs TRBV7-2 and TRBJ2-7; 9 nucleotides agree with TRBD1. The J segment lost 6 bases and the V segment lost 4 bases, leaving 4 bases of the junction unmatched. CDR1 and CDR2 from the germline V gene are SGHTA and FQGNSA. CDR3 size: 13 residues. Here the CDR3 DNA reads TGTGCCAGCAGCTCGGGACAGGGTGGCGAGCAGTACGTC. This codes for CASSSGQGGEQYV.

This rearrangement joins TRBV11-1 to TRBJ2-1; D possibly corresponds to TRBD1 (5 bases). Trimming removed 5 bases at V and 3 bases at J, with 14 bases between. The CDR3 has 15 amino acids. The V gene's germline CDR1 is SGHAT and CDR2 FQDESV (reference sequence). The CDR3 spells CASSPRQIFYNEQFF. The CDR3 coding sequence is TGTGCCAGCAGCCCACGACAGATATTCTACAATGAGCAGTTCTTC.

The chain recombines TRBV13 with TRBJ1-4, with a possible D match to TRBD1 (6 bases). Trimming cost V 5 bases and J 5 bases, with 12 bases left between them. Germline V CDR1 and CDR2: PRHDT, FYEKMQ (reference sequence). This CDR3 is 14 amino acids long. CDR3 in DNA: TGTGCCAGCAGCCCAGGGGAGAGGAATGAAAAACTGTTTTTT. Protein sequence: CASSPGERNEKLFF.

About this clone: Other DNA sequences in the same sample also yield this CDR3. The chain is built from TRBV2 and TRBJ2-7; TRBD2 aligns across 8 bases. The CDR3 loop spans 15 amino acids. Germline lookup yields CDR1 SNHLY and CDR2 FYNNEI. The V and J ends lost 2 bases and 4 bases, in that order; junction bases with no gene match: 7. CDR3: CASSESPSGRYEQYV. The CDR3 bases are TGTGCCAGCAGTGAATCCCCCAGCGGGAGATACGAGCAGTACGTC.

The chain joins TRBV6-1 to TRBJ2-3, with D perhaps matching TRBD2 (7 bases). Between the trimmed V and J ends, which lost 6 bases and 3 bases, there was a span of 13 bases. This CDR3 is built from 14 residues. Per germline, CDR1 MNHNS and CDR2 SASEGT. The CDR3: CASRIEGGTDTQYF. In DNA form, the CDR3 reads TGTGCCAGCAGGATCGAGGGGGGGACAGATACGCAGTATTTT.

This clone was detected only once. The V gene is TRBV7-9, the J gene TRBJ2-7; no clear D. CDR3 length equals 12 residues. Per the germline V gene, CDR1 is SEHNR and CDR2 is FQNEAQ (reference sequence). Trimming took 3 bases from V and 5 from J, leaving 8 bases between them. Written as DNA, the CDR3 is TGTGCCAGCAGCTTGGCCTCGAACGAGCAGTACTTC. Translation gives CASSLASNEQYF.

V and J are TRBV27 and TRBJ2-2, with 7 bases aligning to TRBD1. Germline CDR1 and CDR2: MNHEY and SMNVEV (reference sequence). This CDR3 is 14 amino acids long. With 6 bases clipped from V and 0 bases from J, the junction kept 1 base outside the gene matches. The CDR3 loop is CASRTGPNTGELFF. In DNA form, the CDR3 reads TGTGCCAGCAGGACAGGGCCGAACACCGGGGAGCTGTTTTTT.

This chain connects TRBV6-1 to TRBJ2-5, with a tentative D call TRBD2 (6 bases). CDR1 is MNHNS, CDR2 SASEGT, per germline. This CDR3 has 13 amino acids. V dropped 2 bases and J dropped 4 bases, with 8 bases sitting between them. The CDR3 region is CASSETSRETQYF. The CDR3 DNA sequence: TGTGCCAGCAGTGAAACTAGCAGAGAGACCCAGTACTTC.

The CDR3 here is CASSSRTGMNSYEQYF. CDR3 DNA sequence: TGTGCCAGCAGCTCCCGGACAGGGATGAACTCCTACGAGCAGTACTTC. This sequence joins TRBV5-4 and TRBJ2-7; TRBD1 aligns across 8 bases. Germline lookup yields CDR1 SGHNT and CDR2 YYREEE (reference sequence). CDR3 length: 16 amino acids. The junction had 8 bases not matched to a gene; V was cut back by 3 bases and J by 0 bases.

The V call is TRBV6-5, the J call TRBJ2-2; weak D call: TRBD1 (6 bases). There are 15 residues in the CDR3. Germline V CDR1 and CDR2: MNHEY, SVGAGI. V lost 6 bases and J lost 2, with 13 bases in between. CDR3 sequence: CASREDSRNTGELFF. The CDR3 DNA is TGTGCCAGCAGAGAGGACAGCCGAAACACCGGGGAGCTGTTTTTT.

The rearrangement joins TRBV19 to TRBJ2-1; 10 bases line up with TRBD1. The ends lost 3 bases at V and 7 bases at J; junction bases unmatched: 12. Germline CDR1 is LNHDA and CDR2 is SQIVND (reference sequence). The CDR3 totals 17 residues. CDR3 region: CASSIDRGPSRRNEQFF. The CDR3 DNA sequence: TGTGCCAGTAGTATTGACAGGGGGCCTTCTCGGAGAAATGAGCAGTTCTTC. Full variable domain (outside the CDR3, taken from reference TRBV19 and TRBJ2-1): DGGITQSPKYLFRKEGQNVTLSCEQNLNHDAMYWYRQDPGQGLRLIYYSQIVNDFQKGDIAEGYSVSREKKESFPLTVTSAQKNPTAFYLCASSIDRGPSRRNEQFFGPGTRLTVL.

The chain is built from TRBV13 and TRBJ1-1; TRBD1 agrees at 7 bases. The ends lost 4 bases at V and 2 bases at J; junction bases unmatched: 13. CDR1 PRHDT and CDR2 FYEKMQ come from the germline V gene (reference sequence). This CDR3 region has 17 residues. CDR3 nucleotides: TGTGCCAGCAGCTCCCAGGCATACAGGGGCCGCAACACTGAAGCTTTCTTT. Protein: CASSSQAYRGRNTEAFF.

The chain is built from TRBV5-4 and TRBJ2-7, with 8 bases aligning to TRBD1. V shed 3 bases, J shed 7 bases, and the junction held 9 bases outside the gene matches. CDR3 length: 14 amino acids. Germline-derived CDR1 and CDR2 are SGHNT and YYREEE (reference sequence). The DNA for the CDR3 is TGTGCCAGCAGCTCCTCCCAGGGGGCGCGAGAGCAGTACGTC. Its protein product is CASSSSQGAREQYV.

V gene TRBV2 combines with J gene TRBJ1-5, with D possibly being TRBD1 (6 bases). Deletions cut 2 bases from V and 6 bases from J, with 14 bases between. Germline V gives CDR1 SNHLY, CDR2 FYNNEI. The CDR3 has 15 residues. CDR3 region: CASSENIGGSQPQHF. CDR3 in DNA: TGTGCCAGCAGTGAAAATATTGGGGGCTCTCAGCCCCAGCATTTT.

This clone was observed a few times. The chain couples TRBV2 to TRBJ1-1, with 9 positions matching TRBD1. V gave up 6 bases and J gave up 5 bases; unmatched junction bases: 7. The CDR3 length is 14 residues. Germline V gene sequence: CDR1 SNHLY, CDR2 FYNNEI. The CDR3 bases are TGTGCCAGCAGGGCGGACAGGGGACCGACTGAAGCTTTCTTT. Its protein product is CASRADRGPTEAFF.

DNA of the CDR3: TGTGCCAGCAGTATCCCGGGGGACACTGAAGCTTTCTTT. Amino acid sequence: CASSIPGDTEAFF. The V gene is TRBV6-1, the J gene TRBJ1-1; TRBD1 might be the D (5 bases). Germline CDR1 is MNHNS and CDR2 is SASEGT. CDR3 length: 13 amino acids. With 5 bases removed from V and 3 bases from J, the gap between germline ends came to 10 bases.

The chain is built from TRBV5-1 and TRBJ1-1; D remains unclear. This CDR3 has 13 residues. Trimming shortened V by 4 bases and J by 3 bases, and 10 bases separated the two germline ends. In germline, CDR1 is SGHRS, CDR2 YFSETQ. The CDR3 DNA is TGCGCCAGCAGCCCGACTAGATACACTGAAGCTTTCTTT. Residues: CASSPTRYTEAFF.

The chain uses TRBV11-2 and TRBJ2-3; no clear D gene. V gave up 3 bases and J gave up 8 bases, with 9 bases separating them. This CDR3 contains 12 residues. Germline-derived CDR1 and CDR2 are SGHAT and FQNNGV. CDR3 DNA: TGTGCCAGCAGCTTGGGCCACCCTACGCAGTATTTT. Translation: CASSLGHPTQYF.

The chain combines TRBV6-5 with TRBJ2-1; 15 bases map to TRBD2. The CDR3 sequence is 15 residues long. Losses at the gene ends were 6 bases for V and 10 bases for J; bases not matched to a gene: 7. Germline V gene sequence: CDR1 MNHEY, CDR2 SVGAGI. The CDR3 spells CASSTGLAGGQEQFF. The CDR3 DNA reads TGTGCCAGCAGCACCGGACTAGCGGGAGGGCAAGAGCAGTTCTTC.

This clone has only a few counts. V and J are TRBV18 and TRBJ2-5, with TRBD2 matching over 7 bases. Looked up from germline, CDR1 is KGHSH and CDR2 is LQKENI. J lost 8 bases, V lost 0 bases, and 9 bases had no gene match. CDR3 length: 15 residues. DNA of the CDR3: TGTGCCAGCTCACCACCGGGGGAGGGGAAGAGAACCCAGTACTTC. Protein: CASSPPGEGKRTQYF. The variable domain in full, with the rest retrieved from reference TRBV18 and TRBJ2-5, is NAGVMQNPRHLVRRRGQEARLRCSPMKGHSHVYWYRQLPEEGLKFMVYLQKENIIDESGMPKERFSAEFPKEGPSILRIQQVVRGDSAAYFCASSPPGEGKRTQYFGPGTRLLVL.

The chain is built from TRBV5-1 and TRBJ2-2, with no clear D. Per germline, CDR1 SGHRS and CDR2 YFSETQ. V lost 0 bases to trimming and J lost 0 bases, with 9 bases between them. The CDR3 has 16 amino acids. Here the CDR3 reads CASSLVLSTNTGELFF. Here the CDR3 DNA reads TGCGCCAGCAGCTTGGTATTGTCTACGAACACCGGGGAGCTGTTTTTT.

On this clone: Other DNA sequences within the sample encode an identical CDR3. V and J are TRBV5-1 and TRBJ2-3; possibly TRBD2 for D (6 bases). This CDR3 has 15 residues. V dropped 0 bases and J dropped 0 bases, with 8 bases sitting between them. From germline, CDR1 is SGHRS and CDR2 YFSETQ. The CDR3, as DNA: TGCGCCAGCAGCTTGGGGCGGGGAAGCACAGATACGCAGTATTTT. Translating gives CASSLGRGSTDTQYF. Together with reference TRBV5-1 and TRBJ2-3, the CDR3 gives the full variable domain: KAGVTQTPRYLIKTRGQQVTLSCSPISGHRSVSWYQQTPGQGLQFLFEYFSETQRNKGNFPGRFSGRQFSNSRSEMNVSTLELGDSALYLCASSLGRGSTDTQYFGPGTRLTVL.

The chain couples TRBV29-1 to TRBJ1-1, with D tentatively TRBD1 (5 bases). V was trimmed by 4 bases and J by 6 bases, leaving 12 bases between them. Germline V lookup: CDR1 SQVTM, CDR2 ANQGSEA. This CDR3 region has 12 residues. The CDR3 nucleotides are TGCAGCGTTGCAGCAGGGAGGGCTGAAGCTTTCTTT. It yields the protein CSVAAGRAEAFF.

This chain uses TRBV21-1 with TRBJ2-7; TRBD2 was called by the table and not checked on the DNA. TRBV21-1 is described as a pseudogene. The CDR3 extends over 18 amino acids. CDR3 loop: CASSNSGLAGSGEVEQYV. CDR3 nucleotide sequence: TGTGCCAGCTCGAACTCGGGACTAGCGGGGTCCGGGGAGGTCGAGCAGTACGTC.